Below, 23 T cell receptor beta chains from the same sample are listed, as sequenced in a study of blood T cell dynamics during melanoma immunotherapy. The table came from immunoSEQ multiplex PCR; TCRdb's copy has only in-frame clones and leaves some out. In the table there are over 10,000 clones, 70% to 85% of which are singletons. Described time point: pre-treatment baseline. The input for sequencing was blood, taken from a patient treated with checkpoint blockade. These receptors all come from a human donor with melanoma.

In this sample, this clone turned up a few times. For the CDR3, the DNA is TGTGCCAGTAGTACCCGACAGGGAAATCAGCCCCAGCATTTT. Translating it yields CASSTRQGNQPQHF. The rearrangement links TRBV19 to TRBJ1-5; 7 nucleotides line up with TRBD1. Germline CDR1 LNHDA, CDR2 SQIVND (reference sequence). Losses at the gene ends were 4 bases for V and 4 bases for J; bases not matched to a gene: 4. This CDR3 comprises 14 residues.

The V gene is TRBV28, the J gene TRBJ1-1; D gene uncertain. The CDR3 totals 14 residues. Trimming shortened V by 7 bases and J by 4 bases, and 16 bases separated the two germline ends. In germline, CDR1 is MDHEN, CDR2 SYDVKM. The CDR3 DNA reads TGTGCCAGCATTCAGGCCGCTCTGGTCACTGAAGCTTTCTTT. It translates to CASIQAALVTEAFF. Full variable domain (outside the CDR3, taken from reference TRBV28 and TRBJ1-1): DVKVTQSSRYLVKRTGEKVFLECVQDMDHENMFWYRQDPGLGLRLIYFSYDVKMKEKGDIPEGYSVSREKKERFSLILESASTNQTSMYLCASIQAALVTEAFFGQGTRLTVV.

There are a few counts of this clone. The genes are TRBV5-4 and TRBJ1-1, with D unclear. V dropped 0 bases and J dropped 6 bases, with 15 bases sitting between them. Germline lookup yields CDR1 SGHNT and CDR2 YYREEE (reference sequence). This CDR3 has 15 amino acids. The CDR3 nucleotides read TGTGCCAGCAGCTTGGGGTCAACCATAGGAGCTGAAGCTTTCTTT. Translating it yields CASSLGSTIGAEAFF.

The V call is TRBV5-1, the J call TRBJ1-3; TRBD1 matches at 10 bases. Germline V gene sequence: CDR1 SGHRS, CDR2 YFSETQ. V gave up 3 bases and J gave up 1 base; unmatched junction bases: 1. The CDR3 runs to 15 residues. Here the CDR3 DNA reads TGCGCCAGCAGCTGGGACAGGGGTTCTGGAAACACCATATATTTT. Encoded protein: CASSWDRGSGNTIYF.

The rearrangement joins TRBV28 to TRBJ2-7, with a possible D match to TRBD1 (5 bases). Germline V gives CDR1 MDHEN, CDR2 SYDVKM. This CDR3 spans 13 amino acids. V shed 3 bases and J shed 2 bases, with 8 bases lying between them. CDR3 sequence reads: CASSFQGTYEQYF. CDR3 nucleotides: TGTGCCAGCAGTTTTCAGGGTACCTACGAGCAGTACTTC.

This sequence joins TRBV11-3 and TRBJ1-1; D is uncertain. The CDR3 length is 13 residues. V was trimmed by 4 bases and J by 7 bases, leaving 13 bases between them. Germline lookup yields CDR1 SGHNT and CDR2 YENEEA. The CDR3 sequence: CASSSTTAGEAFF. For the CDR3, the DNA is TGTGCCAGCAGCTCGACTACGGCTGGTGAAGCTTTCTTT.

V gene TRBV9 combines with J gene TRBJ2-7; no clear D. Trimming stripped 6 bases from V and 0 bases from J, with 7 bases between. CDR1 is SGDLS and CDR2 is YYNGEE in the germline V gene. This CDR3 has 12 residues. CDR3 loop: CASNASSYEQYF. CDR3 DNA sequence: TGTGCCAGCAATGCCAGCTCCTACGAGCAGTACTTC.

This CDR3 is CASRGGTAMYQETQYF. DNA for the CDR3: TGTGCCAGCAGAGGGGGGACAGCGATGTACCAAGAGACCCAGTACTTC. This sequence joins TRBV2 and TRBJ2-5; TRBD1 is a possible D gene (7 bases). Germline CDR1 is SNHLY and CDR2 is FYNNEI. Trimming cost V 6 bases and J 0 bases, with 17 bases left between them. The CDR3 totals 16 residues.

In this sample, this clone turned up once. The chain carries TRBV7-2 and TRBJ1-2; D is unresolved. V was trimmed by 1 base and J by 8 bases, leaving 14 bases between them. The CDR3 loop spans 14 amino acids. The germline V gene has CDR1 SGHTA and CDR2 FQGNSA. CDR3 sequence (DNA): TGTGCCAGCAGCTTAGGGCCTTTGGAGGGCGGCTACACCTTC. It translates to CASSLGPLEGGYTF. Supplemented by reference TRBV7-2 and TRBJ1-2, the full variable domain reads GAGVSQSPSNKVTEKGKDVELRCDPISGHTALYWYRQSLGQGLEFLIYFQGNSAPDKSGLPSDRFSAERTGGSVSTLTIQRTQQEDSAVYLCASSLGPLEGGYTFGSGTRLTVV.

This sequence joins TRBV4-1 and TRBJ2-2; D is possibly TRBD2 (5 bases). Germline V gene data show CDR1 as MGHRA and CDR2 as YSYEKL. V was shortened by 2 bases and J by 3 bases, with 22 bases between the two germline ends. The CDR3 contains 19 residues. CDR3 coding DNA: TGCGCCAGCAGCCAATCGCCCCTAGCCCGCACTGATCACACCGGGGAGCTGTTTTTT. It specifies CASSQSPLARTDHTGELFF.

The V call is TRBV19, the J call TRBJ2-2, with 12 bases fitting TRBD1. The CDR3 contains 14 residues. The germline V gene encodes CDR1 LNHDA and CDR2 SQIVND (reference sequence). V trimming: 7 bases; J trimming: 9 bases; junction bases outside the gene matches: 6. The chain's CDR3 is CASNRDRGQRELFF. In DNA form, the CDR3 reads TGTGCCAGTAATCGGGACAGGGGGCAGCGGGAGCTGTTTTTT.

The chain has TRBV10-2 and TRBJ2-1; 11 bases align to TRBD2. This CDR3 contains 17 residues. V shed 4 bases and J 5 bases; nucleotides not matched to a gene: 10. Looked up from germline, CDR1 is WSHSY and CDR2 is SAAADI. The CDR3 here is CASSVYSGGADHNEQFF. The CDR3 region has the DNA TGCGCCAGCAGTGTGTATAGCGGGGGGGCCGACCACAATGAGCAGTTCTTC.

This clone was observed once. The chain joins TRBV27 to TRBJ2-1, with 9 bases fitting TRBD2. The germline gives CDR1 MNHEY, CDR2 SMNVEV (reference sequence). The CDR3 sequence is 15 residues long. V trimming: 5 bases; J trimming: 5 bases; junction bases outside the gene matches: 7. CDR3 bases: TGTGCCAGCAGTCCCCCAAGACTAGCGGACAATGAGCAGTTCTTC. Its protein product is CASSPPRLADNEQFF.

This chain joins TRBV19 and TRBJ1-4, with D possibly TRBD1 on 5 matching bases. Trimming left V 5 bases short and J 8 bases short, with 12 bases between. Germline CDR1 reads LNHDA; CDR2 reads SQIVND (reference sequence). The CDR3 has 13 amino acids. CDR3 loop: CASSVPRGEKLFF. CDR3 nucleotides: TGTGCCAGTAGTGTTCCGCGGGGGGAAAAACTGTTTTTT.

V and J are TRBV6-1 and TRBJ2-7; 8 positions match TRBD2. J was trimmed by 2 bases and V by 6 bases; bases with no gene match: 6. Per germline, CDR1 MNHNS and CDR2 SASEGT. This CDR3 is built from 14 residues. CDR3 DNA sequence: TGTGCCAGCAGATCCCTAGCGGGCGCCTACGAGCAGTACTTC. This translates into CASRSLAGAYEQYF.

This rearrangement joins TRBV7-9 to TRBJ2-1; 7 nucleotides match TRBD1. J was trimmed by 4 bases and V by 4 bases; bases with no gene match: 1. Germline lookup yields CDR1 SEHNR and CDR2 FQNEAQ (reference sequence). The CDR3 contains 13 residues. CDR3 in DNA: TGTGCCAGCAGCTGGGGACAGTACAATGAGCAGTTCTTC. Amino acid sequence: CASSWGQYNEQFF.

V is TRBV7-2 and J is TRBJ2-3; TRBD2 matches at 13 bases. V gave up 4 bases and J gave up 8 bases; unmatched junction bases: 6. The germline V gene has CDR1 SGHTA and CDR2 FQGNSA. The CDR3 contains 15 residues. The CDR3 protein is CASSSTSGGKGTQYF. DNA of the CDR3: TGTGCCAGCAGCTCGACTAGCGGGGGGAAGGGTACGCAGTATTTT.

The DNA for the CDR3 is TGTGCCAGTAGTATAGTGCCCCGGGGGCTCCGCAATCAGCCCCAGCATTTT. Its translation is CASSIVPRGLRNQPQHF. The J gene is TRBJ1-5, the V gene TRBV19; a possible D gene is TRBD1 (6 bases). The CDR3 totals 17 residues. CDR1 is LNHDA, CDR2 SQIVND, per germline (reference sequence). V dropped 1 base and J dropped 2 bases, with 15 bases sitting between them.

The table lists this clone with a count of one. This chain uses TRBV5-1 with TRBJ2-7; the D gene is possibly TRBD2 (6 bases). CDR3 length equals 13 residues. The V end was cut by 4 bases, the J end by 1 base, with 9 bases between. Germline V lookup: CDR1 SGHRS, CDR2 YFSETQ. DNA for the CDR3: TGCGCCAGCAGCCCCCGGGAGTCCTACGAGCAGTACTTC. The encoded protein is CASSPRESYEQYF.

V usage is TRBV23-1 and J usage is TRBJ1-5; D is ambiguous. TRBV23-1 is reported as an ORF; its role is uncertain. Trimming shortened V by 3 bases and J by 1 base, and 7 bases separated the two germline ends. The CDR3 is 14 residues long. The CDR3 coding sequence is TGCGCCAGCAGTCAGGGTCGCAGCAATCAGCCCCAGCATTTT. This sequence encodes CASSQGRSNQPQHF.

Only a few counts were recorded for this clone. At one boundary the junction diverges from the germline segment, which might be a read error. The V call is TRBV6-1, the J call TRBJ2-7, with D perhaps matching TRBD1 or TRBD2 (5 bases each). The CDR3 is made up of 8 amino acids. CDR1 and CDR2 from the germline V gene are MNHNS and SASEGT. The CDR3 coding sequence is TGTGCCAGCAGGGGGACCTTCTTC. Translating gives CASRGTFF.

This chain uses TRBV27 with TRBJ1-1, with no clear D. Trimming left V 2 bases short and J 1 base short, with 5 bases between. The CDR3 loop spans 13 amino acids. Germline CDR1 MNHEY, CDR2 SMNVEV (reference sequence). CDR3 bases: TGTGCCAGCAGTTTAGTCCAGAACACTGAAGCTTTCTTT. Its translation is CASSLVQNTEAFF.

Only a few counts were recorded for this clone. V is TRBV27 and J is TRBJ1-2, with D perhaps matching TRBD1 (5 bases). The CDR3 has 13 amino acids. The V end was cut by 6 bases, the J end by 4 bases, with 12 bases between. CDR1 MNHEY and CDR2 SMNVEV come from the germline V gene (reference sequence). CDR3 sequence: CASSQRGGYGYTF. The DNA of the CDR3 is TGTGCCAGCAGCCAAAGGGGTGGCTATGGCTACACCTTC.